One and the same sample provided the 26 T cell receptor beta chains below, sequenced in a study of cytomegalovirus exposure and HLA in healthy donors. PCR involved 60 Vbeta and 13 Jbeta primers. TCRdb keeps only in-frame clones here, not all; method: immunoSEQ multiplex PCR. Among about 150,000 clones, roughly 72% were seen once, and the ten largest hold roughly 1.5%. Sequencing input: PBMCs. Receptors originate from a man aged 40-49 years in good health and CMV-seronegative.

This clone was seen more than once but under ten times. The CDR3 loop is CASRLTGGDTEAFF. For the CDR3, the DNA is TGTGCCAGCAGATTGACAGGGGGTGACACTGAAGCTTTCTTT. V gene TRBV27 combines with J gene TRBJ1-1; TRBD1 matches 9 bases. The V segment lost 6 bases and the J segment 3 bases; nucleotides outside the gene matches: 5. Looked up from germline, CDR1 is MNHEY and CDR2 is SMNVEV (reference sequence). The CDR3 has 14 residues.

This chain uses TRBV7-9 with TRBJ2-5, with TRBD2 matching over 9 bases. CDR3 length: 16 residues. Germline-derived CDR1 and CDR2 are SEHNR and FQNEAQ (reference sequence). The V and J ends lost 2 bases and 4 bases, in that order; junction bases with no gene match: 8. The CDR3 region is CASSLLEAGGGETQYF. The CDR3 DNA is TGTGCCAGCAGCTTACTTGAAGCGGGAGGAGGAGAGACCCAGTACTTC.

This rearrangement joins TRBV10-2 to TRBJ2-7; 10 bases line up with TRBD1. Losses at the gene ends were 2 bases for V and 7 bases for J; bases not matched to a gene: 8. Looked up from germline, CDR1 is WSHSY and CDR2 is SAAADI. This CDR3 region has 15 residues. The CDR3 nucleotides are TGCGCCAGCAGTGAGAAGGACAGGGGGGTCGAGGAGCAGTACTTC. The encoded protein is CASSEKDRGVEEQYF.

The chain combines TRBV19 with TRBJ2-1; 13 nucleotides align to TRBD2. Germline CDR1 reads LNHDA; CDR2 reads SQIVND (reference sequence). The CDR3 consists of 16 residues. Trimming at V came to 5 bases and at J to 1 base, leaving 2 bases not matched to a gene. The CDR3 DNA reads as TGTGCCAGTAGTTCACTAGCGGGAGGGTCCTACAATGAGCAGTTCTTC. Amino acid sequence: CASSSLAGGSYNEQFF. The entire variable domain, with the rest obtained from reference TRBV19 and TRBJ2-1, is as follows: DGGITQSPKYLFRKEGQNVTLSCEQNLNHDAMYWYRQDPGQGLRLIYYSQIVNDFQKGDIAEGYSVSREKKESFPLTVTSAQKNPTAFYLCASSSLAGGSYNEQFFGPGTRLTVL.

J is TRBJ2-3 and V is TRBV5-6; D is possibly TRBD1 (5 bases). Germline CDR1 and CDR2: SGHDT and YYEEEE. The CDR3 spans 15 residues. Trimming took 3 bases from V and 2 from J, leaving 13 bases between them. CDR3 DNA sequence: TGTGCCAGCAGCTCGTGGGGCGGATTCACAGATACGCAGTATTTT. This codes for CASSSWGGFTDTQYF.

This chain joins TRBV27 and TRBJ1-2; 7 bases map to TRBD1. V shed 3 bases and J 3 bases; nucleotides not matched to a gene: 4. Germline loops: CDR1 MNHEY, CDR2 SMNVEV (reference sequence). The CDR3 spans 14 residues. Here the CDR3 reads CASSFTGDYYGYTF. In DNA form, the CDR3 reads TGTGCCAGCAGTTTCACAGGGGATTACTATGGCTACACCTTC.

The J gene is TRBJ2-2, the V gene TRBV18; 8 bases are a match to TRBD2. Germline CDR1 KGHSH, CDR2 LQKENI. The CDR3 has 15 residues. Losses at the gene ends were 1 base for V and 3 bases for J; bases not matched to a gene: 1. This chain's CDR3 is CASSPLGGDTGELFF. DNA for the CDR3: TGTGCCAGCTCACCACTCGGGGGGGACACCGGGGAGCTGTTTTTT.

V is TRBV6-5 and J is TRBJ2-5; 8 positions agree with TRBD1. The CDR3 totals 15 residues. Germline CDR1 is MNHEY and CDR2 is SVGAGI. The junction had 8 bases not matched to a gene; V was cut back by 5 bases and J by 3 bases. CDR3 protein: CASSPRQGSEETQYF. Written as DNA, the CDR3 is TGTGCCAGCAGTCCCCGACAGGGGTCGGAAGAGACCCAGTACTTC.

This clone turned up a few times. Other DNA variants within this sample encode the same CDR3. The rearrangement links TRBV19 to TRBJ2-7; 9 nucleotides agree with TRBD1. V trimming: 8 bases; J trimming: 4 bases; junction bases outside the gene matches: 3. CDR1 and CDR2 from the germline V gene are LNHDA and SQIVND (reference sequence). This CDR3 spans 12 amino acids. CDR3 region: CASSDRGYEQYF. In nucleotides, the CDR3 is TGTGCCAGTTCGGACAGGGGTTACGAGCAGTACTTC.

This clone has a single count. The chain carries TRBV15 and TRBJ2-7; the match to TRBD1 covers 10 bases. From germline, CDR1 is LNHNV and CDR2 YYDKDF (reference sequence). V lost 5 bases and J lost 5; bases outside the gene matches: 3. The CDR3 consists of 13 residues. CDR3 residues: CATSDGTGDEQYF. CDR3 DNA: TGTGCCACCAGCGACGGGACAGGGGACGAGCAGTACTTC.

CDR3 DNA: TGTGCCAGCAGCTTCCTAGGACTAGCGGCCTACGAGCAGTACTTC. Residues: CASSFLGLAAYEQYF. The chain carries TRBV7-2 and TRBJ2-7; TRBD2 matches 10 bases. This CDR3 comprises 15 residues. Germline-derived CDR1 and CDR2 are SGHTA and FQGNSA. Unmatched junction bases numbered 4, after V lost 3 bases and J lost 2 bases.

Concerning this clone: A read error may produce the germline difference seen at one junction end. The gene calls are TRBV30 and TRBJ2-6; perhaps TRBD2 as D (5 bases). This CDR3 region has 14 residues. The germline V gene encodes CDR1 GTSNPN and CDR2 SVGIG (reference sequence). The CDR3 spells CAWSGGIWANGLTF. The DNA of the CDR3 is TGTGCCTGGAGTGGAGGGATCTGGGCCAACGGCCTGACTTTC. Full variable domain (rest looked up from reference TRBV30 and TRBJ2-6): SQTIHQWPATLVQPVGSPLSLECTVEGTSNPNLYWYRQAAGRGLQLLFYSVGIGQISSEVPQNLSASRPQDRQFILSSKKLLLSDSGFYLCAWSGGIWANGLTFGAGSRLTVL.

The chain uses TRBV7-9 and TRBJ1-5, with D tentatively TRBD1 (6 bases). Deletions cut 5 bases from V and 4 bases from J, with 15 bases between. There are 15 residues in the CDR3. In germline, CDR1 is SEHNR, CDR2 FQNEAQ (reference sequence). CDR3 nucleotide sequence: TGTGCCAGCAGCCCACCCGGGACAACAAATCAGCCCCAGCATTTT. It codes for CASSPPGTTNQPQHF. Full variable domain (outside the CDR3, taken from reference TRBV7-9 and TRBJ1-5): DTGVSQNPRHKITKRGQNVTFRCDPISEHNRLYWYRQTLGQGPEFLTYFQNEAQLEKSRLLSDRFSAERPKGSFSTLEIQRTEQGDSAMYLCASSPPGTTNQPQHFGDGTRLSIL.

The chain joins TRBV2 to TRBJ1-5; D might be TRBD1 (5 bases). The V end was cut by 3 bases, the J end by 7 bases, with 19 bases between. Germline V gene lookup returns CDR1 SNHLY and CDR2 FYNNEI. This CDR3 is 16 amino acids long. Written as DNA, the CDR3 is TGTGCCAGCAGTGATTCGGTGGGGCGGTTCGACCAGCCCCAGCATTTT. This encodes CASSDSVGRFDQPQHF. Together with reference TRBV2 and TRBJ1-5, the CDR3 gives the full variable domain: EPEVTQTPSHQVTQMGQEVILRCVPISNHLYFYWYRQILGQKVEFLVSFYNNEISEKSEIFDDQFSVERPDGSNFTLKIRSTKLEDSAMYFCASSDSVGRFDQPQHFGDGTRLSIL.

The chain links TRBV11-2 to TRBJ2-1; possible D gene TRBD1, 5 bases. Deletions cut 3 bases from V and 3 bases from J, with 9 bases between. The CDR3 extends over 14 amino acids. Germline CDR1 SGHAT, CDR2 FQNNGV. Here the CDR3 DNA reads TGTGCCAGCAGCTTTGGCAGGGACTACAATGAGCAGTTCTTC. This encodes CASSFGRDYNEQFF.

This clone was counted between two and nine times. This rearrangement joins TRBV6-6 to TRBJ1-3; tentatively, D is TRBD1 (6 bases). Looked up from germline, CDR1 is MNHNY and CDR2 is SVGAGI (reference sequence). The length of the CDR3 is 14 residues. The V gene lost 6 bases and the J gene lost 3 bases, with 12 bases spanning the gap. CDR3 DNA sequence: TGTGCCAGCAGATACGGGACAAATGGAAACACCATATATTTT. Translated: CASRYGTNGNTIYF.

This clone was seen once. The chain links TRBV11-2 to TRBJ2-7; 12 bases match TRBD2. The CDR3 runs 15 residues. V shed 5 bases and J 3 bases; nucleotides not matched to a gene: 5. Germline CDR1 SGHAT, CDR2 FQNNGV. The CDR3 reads CASSQLAGGVYEQYF. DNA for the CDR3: TGTGCCAGCAGCCAACTAGCGGGAGGTGTCTACGAGCAGTACTTC.

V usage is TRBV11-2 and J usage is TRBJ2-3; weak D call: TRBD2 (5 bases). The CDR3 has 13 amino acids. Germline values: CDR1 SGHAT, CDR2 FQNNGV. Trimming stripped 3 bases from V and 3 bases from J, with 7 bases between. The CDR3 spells CASSLPGTDTQYF. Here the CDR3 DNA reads TGTGCCAGCAGCTTGCCGGGGACAGATACGCAGTATTTT.

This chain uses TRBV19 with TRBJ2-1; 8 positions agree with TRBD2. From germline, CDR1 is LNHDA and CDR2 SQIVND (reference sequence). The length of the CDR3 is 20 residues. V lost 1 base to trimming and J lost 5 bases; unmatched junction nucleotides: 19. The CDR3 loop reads CASSIVSVPGGGKSHNEQFF. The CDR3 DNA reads TGTGCCAGTAGTATAGTAAGCGTGCCGGGAGGGGGAAAAAGCCACAATGAGCAGTTCTTC.

In DNA form, the CDR3 reads TGTGCCAGCAGCTTGGGCAGGGGTGACACTGAAGCTTTCTTT. Encoded protein: CASSLGRGDTEAFF. The gene calls are TRBV7-9 and TRBJ1-1; D is perhaps TRBD1 (6 bases). Germline V CDR1 and CDR2: SEHNR, FQNEAQ (reference sequence). This CDR3 comprises 14 residues. Trimming took 3 bases from V and 3 from J, leaving 11 bases between them. The full variable domain, in which reference TRBV7-9 and TRBJ1-1 provide the parts outside the CDR3, is DTGVSQNPRHKITKRGQNVTFRCDPISEHNRLYWYRQTLGQGPEFLTYFQNEAQLEKSRLLSDRFSAERPKGSFSTLEIQRTEQGDSAMYLCASSLGRGDTEAFFGQGTRLTVV.

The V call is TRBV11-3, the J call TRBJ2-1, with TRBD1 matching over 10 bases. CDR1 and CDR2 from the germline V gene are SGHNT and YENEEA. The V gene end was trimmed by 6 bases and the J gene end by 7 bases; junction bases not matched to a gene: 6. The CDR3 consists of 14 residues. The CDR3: CASSRQGARNEQFF. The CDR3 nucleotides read TGTGCCAGCAGTCGACAGGGGGCTCGGAATGAGCAGTTCTTC.

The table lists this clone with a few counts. CDR3 sequence: CASSFEGGLTEAFF. The CDR3 DNA sequence: TGTGCCAGCAGCTTTGAAGGTGGGCTCACTGAAGCTTTCTTT. The chain is built from TRBV7-8 and TRBJ1-1, with D hard to call. The germline V and J ends were trimmed by 3 bases and 4 bases, with 12 bases remaining between them. CDR1 and CDR2 from the germline V gene are SGHVS and FQNEAQ. This CDR3 has 14 amino acids.

The CDR3 is CASSLEEGSIQYF. The CDR3 coding sequence is TGTGCCAGCAGCTTAGAGGAGGGGAGCATTCAGTACTTC. The rearrangement links TRBV7-9 to TRBJ2-4; D possibly corresponds to TRBD2 (6 bases). Germline V gene lookup returns CDR1 SEHNR and CDR2 FQNEAQ (reference sequence). V gave up 1 base and J gave up 9 bases, with 10 bases separating them. The CDR3 has 13 amino acids.

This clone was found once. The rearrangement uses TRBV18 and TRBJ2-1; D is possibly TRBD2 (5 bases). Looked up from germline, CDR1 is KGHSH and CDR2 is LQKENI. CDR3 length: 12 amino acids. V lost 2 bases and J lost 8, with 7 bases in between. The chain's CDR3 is CASSPGGYEQFF. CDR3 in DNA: TGTGCCAGCTCACCAGGCGGGTATGAGCAGTTCTTC.

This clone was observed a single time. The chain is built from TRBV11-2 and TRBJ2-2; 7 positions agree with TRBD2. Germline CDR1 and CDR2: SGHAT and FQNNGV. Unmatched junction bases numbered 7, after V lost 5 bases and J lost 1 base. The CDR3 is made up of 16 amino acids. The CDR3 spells CASSTTRTRNTGELFF. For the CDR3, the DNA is TGTGCCAGCAGCACCACCCGGACTAGGAACACCGGGGAGCTGTTTTTT.

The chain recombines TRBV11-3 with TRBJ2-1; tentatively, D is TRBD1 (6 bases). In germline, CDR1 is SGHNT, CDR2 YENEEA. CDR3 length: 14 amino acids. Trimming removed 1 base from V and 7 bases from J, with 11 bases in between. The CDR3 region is CASSLVHRANEQFF. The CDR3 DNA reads TGTGCCAGCAGCTTAGTCCACAGGGCTAATGAGCAGTTCTTC.